These T cell receptor beta chains were read from a single sample in a study of T cell changes during pregnancy in multiple sclerosis. Sequencing used immunoSEQ multiplex PCR; TCRdb keeps in-frame clones, though not all of them. The sample contains some 100,000 clones, approximately 94% of which appear only once. The source was peripheral blood, collected in the second trimester of pregnancy. Receptors originate from a female donor with multiple sclerosis, enrolled in a pregnancy study. CDR3s leave out the opening cysteine and the closing phenylalanine or tryptophan. The D gene is left open where the match is weak. Clone size, where shown, is once, few, many, or a class for clones that have expanded.

CDR3aa: ASSLSVNTEAF
abundance: -
j_gene: TRBJ1-1
v_gene: TRBV5-5
len: 11
d_gene: -

CDR3aa: ASGLAGEYNEQF
abundance: -
j_gene: TRBJ2-1
v_gene: TRBV28
len: 12
d_gene: TRBD2

CDR3aa: ASSLGTVGNTIY
abundance: -
j_gene: TRBJ1-3
v_gene: TRBV7-2
len: 12
d_gene: -

CDR3aa: ASVRGRGANEKLF
abundance: -
j_gene: TRBJ1-4
v_gene: TRBV7-6
len: 13
d_gene: TRBD1

CDR3aa: ASREDRSYNEQF
abundance: -
j_gene: TRBJ2-1
v_gene: TRBV2
len: 12
d_gene: TRBD1

CDR3aa: SVGPQGASFGYT
abundance: -
j_gene: TRBJ1-2
v_gene: TRBV29-1
len: 12
d_gene: TRBD1

CDR3aa: ASSVDGHPDQPQH
abundance: -
j_gene: TRBJ1-5
v_gene: TRBV9
len: 13
d_gene: -

CDR3aa: ASSLYSGETQY
abundance: -
j_gene: TRBJ2-5
v_gene: TRBV18
len: 11
d_gene: TRBD2

CDR3aa: AWRDGGNTQY
abundance: -
j_gene: TRBJ2-3
v_gene: TRBV30
len: 10
d_gene: -

CDR3aa: ASSLVGTGLASDTQY
abundance: -
j_gene: TRBJ2-3
v_gene: TRBV7-9
len: 15
d_gene: TRBD1

CDR3aa: SAERGIADTQY
abundance: -
j_gene: TRBJ2-3
v_gene: TRBV29-1
len: 11
d_gene: -

CDR3aa: SVEVGRLAGLNEQF
abundance: -
j_gene: TRBJ2-1
v_gene: TRBV29-1
len: 14
d_gene: TRBD2

CDR3aa: SGQGYT
abundance: -
j_gene: TRBJ1-2
v_gene: TRBV20-1
len: 6
d_gene: -

CDR3aa: AWSVSGGNTEAF
abundance: -
j_gene: TRBJ1-1
v_gene: TRBV30
len: 12
d_gene: -

CDR3aa: ASSFSPGQGNGYT
abundance: -
j_gene: TRBJ1-2
v_gene: TRBV7-9
len: 13
d_gene: TRBD1

CDR3aa: ASSEGTGGWGNEKLF
abundance: -
j_gene: TRBJ1-4
v_gene: TRBV10-1
len: 15
d_gene: TRBD1

CDR3aa: SVGSGGNTEAF
abundance: -
j_gene: TRBJ1-1
v_gene: TRBV29-1
len: 11
d_gene: -

CDR3aa: ASSLEPIDQPQH
abundance: -
j_gene: TRBJ1-5
v_gene: TRBV7-8
len: 12
d_gene: -

CDR3aa: ASSLGLATDTQY
abundance: -
j_gene: TRBJ2-3
v_gene: TRBV27
len: 12
d_gene: -

CDR3aa: ASSLARSGRNEKLF
abundance: -
j_gene: TRBJ1-4
v_gene: TRBV7-9
len: 14
d_gene: -

CDR3aa: ASSLDLILAYEQY
abundance: -
j_gene: TRBJ2-7
v_gene: TRBV11-2
len: 13
d_gene: -

CDR3aa: ASSYSNLNTEAF
abundance: once
j_gene: TRBJ1-1
v_gene: TRBV6-6
len: 12
d_gene: -

CDR3aa: ASSRRQGLNTEAF
abundance: once
j_gene: TRBJ1-1
v_gene: TRBV5-4
len: 13
d_gene: TRBD1

CDR3aa: ASSPSGGNTGELF
abundance: -
j_gene: TRBJ2-2
v_gene: TRBV5-1
len: 13
d_gene: TRBD2

CDR3aa: ASSLDHSGAATEAF
abundance: -
j_gene: TRBJ1-1
v_gene: TRBV11-2
len: 14
d_gene: -

CDR3aa: ASSVGTGYNQPQH
abundance: -
j_gene: TRBJ1-5
v_gene: TRBV9
len: 13
d_gene: TRBD1

CDR3aa: ASLDRTPYNEQF
abundance: -
j_gene: TRBJ2-1
v_gene: TRBV18
len: 12
d_gene: TRBD1

CDR3aa: ASSPGQTPGQPQH
abundance: -
j_gene: TRBJ1-5
v_gene: TRBV5-1
len: 13
d_gene: TRBD1

CDR3aa: ASSQMGAGGYNEQF
abundance: -
j_gene: TRBJ2-1
v_gene: TRBV4-2
len: 14
d_gene: TRBD2

CDR3aa: ASSRTSGAYEQY
abundance: -
j_gene: TRBJ2-7
v_gene: TRBV28
len: 12
d_gene: TRBD2

CDR3aa: AWSASSGAYNSPLH
abundance: -
j_gene: TRBJ1-6
v_gene: TRBV30
len: 14
d_gene: -

CDR3aa: ASSETGANEKLF
abundance: -
j_gene: TRBJ1-4
v_gene: TRBV6-1
len: 12
d_gene: -

CDR3aa: AWSSSGGGQQF
abundance: -
j_gene: TRBJ2-1
v_gene: TRBV30
len: 11
d_gene: TRBD2

CDR3aa: ASSRTAGTEETQY
abundance: -
j_gene: TRBJ2-5
v_gene: TRBV5-5
len: 13
d_gene: TRBD1

CDR3aa: ASSPRLGTPGYYEQY
abundance: -
j_gene: TRBJ2-7
v_gene: TRBV7-9
len: 15
d_gene: -

CDR3aa: ASSWADSNQPQH
abundance: -
j_gene: TRBJ1-5
v_gene: TRBV5-5
len: 12
d_gene: -

CDR3aa: ASSVGEQGGRGYT
abundance: -
j_gene: TRBJ1-2
v_gene: TRBV9
len: 13
d_gene: -

CDR3aa: ASSSPPGGGRVETQY
abundance: -
j_gene: TRBJ2-5
v_gene: TRBV28
len: 15
d_gene: -

CDR3aa: ASSLRQGNNEKLF
abundance: once
j_gene: TRBJ1-4
v_gene: TRBV13
len: 13
d_gene: TRBD1

CDR3aa: ASSQDSYGVEAF
abundance: -
j_gene: TRBJ1-1
v_gene: TRBV14
len: 12
d_gene: -

CDR3aa: ASSFSGGGSYT
abundance: -
j_gene: TRBJ1-2
v_gene: TRBV27
len: 11
d_gene: -

CDR3aa: ASSLVSSGRALETQY
abundance: -
j_gene: TRBJ2-5
v_gene: TRBV5-1
len: 15
d_gene: TRBD2

CDR3aa: ASSLAAANEQF
abundance: few
j_gene: TRBJ2-1
v_gene: TRBV11-3
len: 11
d_gene: -

CDR3aa: ASSLTGDLVEQY
abundance: -
j_gene: TRBJ2-7
v_gene: TRBV7-2
len: 12
d_gene: -

CDR3aa: ASSPTGGAGNEQF
abundance: -
j_gene: TRBJ2-1
v_gene: TRBV5-6
len: 13
d_gene: TRBD1

CDR3aa: ASSVPGTDTQY
abundance: -
j_gene: TRBJ2-3
v_gene: TRBV7-3
len: 11
d_gene: -

CDR3aa: ASRARGTSTDTQY
abundance: -
j_gene: TRBJ2-3
v_gene: TRBV5-6
len: 13
d_gene: -

CDR3aa: ASSLDRDRTEAF
abundance: -
j_gene: TRBJ1-1
v_gene: TRBV5-1
len: 12
d_gene: TRBD1

CDR3aa: ASSPSWGQGPPVEQY
abundance: -
j_gene: TRBJ2-7
v_gene: TRBV9
len: 15
d_gene: TRBD1